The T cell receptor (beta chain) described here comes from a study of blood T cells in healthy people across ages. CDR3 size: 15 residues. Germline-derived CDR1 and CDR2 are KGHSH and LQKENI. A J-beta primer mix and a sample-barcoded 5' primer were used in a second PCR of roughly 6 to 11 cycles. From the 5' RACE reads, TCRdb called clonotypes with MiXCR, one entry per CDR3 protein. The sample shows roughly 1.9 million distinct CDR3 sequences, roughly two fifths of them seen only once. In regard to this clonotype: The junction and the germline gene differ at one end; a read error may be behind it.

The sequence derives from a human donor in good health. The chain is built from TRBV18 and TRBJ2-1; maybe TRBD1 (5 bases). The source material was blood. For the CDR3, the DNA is TGTGCCAGCCCACCACTTCAGGGCCTCACCAACGAGCAGTTCTTC. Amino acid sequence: CASPPLQGLTNEQFF.